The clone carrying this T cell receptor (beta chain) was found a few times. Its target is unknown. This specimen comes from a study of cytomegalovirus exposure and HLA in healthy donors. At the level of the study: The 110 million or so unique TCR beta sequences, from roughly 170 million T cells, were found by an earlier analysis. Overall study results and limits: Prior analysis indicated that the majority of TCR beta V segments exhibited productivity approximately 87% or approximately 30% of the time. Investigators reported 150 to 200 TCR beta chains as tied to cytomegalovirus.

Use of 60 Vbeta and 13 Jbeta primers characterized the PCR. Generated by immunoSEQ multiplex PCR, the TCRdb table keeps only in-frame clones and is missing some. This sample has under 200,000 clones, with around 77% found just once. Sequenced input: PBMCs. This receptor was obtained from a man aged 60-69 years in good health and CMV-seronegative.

CDR3 DNA: TGTGCCAGCAGCGTAACAGGAATGAACACTGAAGCTTTCTTT. Encoded protein: CASSVTGMNTEAFF. This chain joins TRBV5-4 and TRBJ1-1; possible D gene TRBD1, 5 bases. Trimming shortened V by 4 bases and J by 0 bases, and 10 bases separated the two germline ends. CDR3 size: 14 residues. The germline V gene has CDR1 SGHNT and CDR2 YYREEE (reference sequence).